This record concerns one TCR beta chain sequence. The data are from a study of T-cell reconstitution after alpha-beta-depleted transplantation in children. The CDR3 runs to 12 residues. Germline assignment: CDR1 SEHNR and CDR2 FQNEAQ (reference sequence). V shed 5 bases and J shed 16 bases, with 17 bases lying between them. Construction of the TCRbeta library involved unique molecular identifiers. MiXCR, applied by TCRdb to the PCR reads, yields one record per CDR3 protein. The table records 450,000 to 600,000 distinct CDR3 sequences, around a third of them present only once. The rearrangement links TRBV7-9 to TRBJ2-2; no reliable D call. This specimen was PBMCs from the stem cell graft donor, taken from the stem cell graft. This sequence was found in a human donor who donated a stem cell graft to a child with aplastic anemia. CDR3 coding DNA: TGTGCCAGCAGCAGTTCAGGAGAAAGGGCGTTTTTT. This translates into CASSSSGERAFF.